The clone carrying this T cell receptor (beta chain) was observed a single time. The data were obtained in a study of blood T cell repertoires in COVID-19. About the study: The study drew acute and convalescent COVID-19 samples from the United States, Italy and Spain. T cells, B-cell-depleted T cells, or PBMCs supplied cDNA or gDNA.

The V gene's germline CDR1 is MDHEN and CDR2 SYDVKM. V shed 5 bases and J shed 1 base, with 18 bases lying between them. The CDR3 totals 16 residues. In the study's own analysis: It was from reference gene primer amplification that nucleated cell counts were estimated. Libraries were prepared by immunoSEQ multiplex PCR; TCRdb keeps only in-frame clonotypes and omits some of them. V, J and clone size were drawn from that table, and D and trimming were deduced from the DNA. The table shows over 150,000 clones, with about 86% occurring only once. The chain links TRBV28 to TRBJ2-7; D unresolved. Sequencing was carried out using peripheral blood. The receptor was derived from a man in his fifties with active or convalescent COVID-19. The CDR3 loop is CASSPDPPTVSYEQYF. The CDR3 region has the DNA TGTGCCAGCAGTCCCGACCCCCCGACTGTTTCCTACGAGCAGTACTTC. Complete variable domain (other parts from reference TRBV28 and TRBJ2-7): DVKVTQSSRYLVKRTGEKVFLECVQDMDHENMFWYRQDPGLGLRLIYFSYDVKMKEKGDIPEGYSVSREKKERFSLILESASTNQTSMYLCASSPDPPTVSYEQYFGPGTRLTVT.